Below are 17 T cell receptor beta chains sequenced from a single sample in a study of CD8 T cell repertoires and HIV-1 epitope variants (dated by TCRdb to about 2020). Library method: the immunoSEQ multiplex PCR assay. The clones in this table, taken by TCRdb from immuneACCESS, are in-frame only. Not every clone is retained; where verified, under half of the shortfall comes from an unresolved V gene, and the cause of the rest is unknown. The sample table lists approximately 4,000 clones, approximately 65% of them with a count of one. The ten biggest clones cover roughly 39% of the sample. Antigens for these TCRs are unknown. Sequencing was performed on cultured CD8+ T cells derived from PBMCs. The receptors derive from a male donor with HIV.

The CDR3 DNA is TGCGCCAGCAGCTTGTATCAGGGCTACGAGCAGTACTTC. Translation: CASSLYQGYEQYF. The V and J genes are TRBV5-1 and TRBJ2-7, with a possible D match to TRBD1 (5 bases). The CDR3 has 13 amino acids. V lost 1 base to trimming and J lost 3 bases, with 8 bases between them. The germline V gene has CDR1 SGHRS and CDR2 YFSETQ. The full variable domain, rest sourced from reference TRBV5-1 and TRBJ2-7, is KAGVTQTPRYLIKTRGQQVTLSCSPISGHRSVSWYQQTPGQGLQFLFEYFSETQRNKGNFPGRFSGRQFSNSRSEMNVSTLELGDSALYLCASSLYQGYEQYFGPGTRLTVT.

This clone appeared a few times. The chain joins TRBV18 to TRBJ2-7; D might be TRBD1 (6 bases). Trimming shortened V by 1 base and J by 2 bases, and 15 bases separated the two germline ends. Germline CDR1 is KGHSH and CDR2 is LQKENI. The CDR3 extends over 16 amino acids. CDR3 region: CASSPQFGQGPYEQYF. CDR3 bases: TGTGCCAGCTCACCACAGTTTGGGCAGGGGCCCTACGAGCAGTACTTC.

V gene TRBV15 combines with J gene TRBJ2-1; D may be TRBD2 (6 bases). Germline lookup yields CDR1 LNHNV and CDR2 YYDKDF (reference sequence). Trimming shortened V by 8 bases and J by 7 bases, and 18 bases separated the two germline ends. The length of the CDR3 is 14 residues. The CDR3 sequence: CATASGGVGNEQFF. CDR3 nucleotides: TGTGCCACCGCTTCAGGAGGGGTCGGGAATGAGCAGTTCTTC.

This clone has only one observation. The chain uses TRBV27 and TRBJ2-5, with 12 bases that match TRBD1. The CDR3 has 16 amino acids. V was clipped by 2 bases and J by 5 bases; unmatched bases: 6. Per germline, CDR1 MNHEY and CDR2 SMNVEV (reference sequence). The CDR3 region is CASSLRRGQGAETQYF. The CDR3 region has the DNA TGTGCCAGCAGTTTACGCAGGGGACAGGGGGCCGAGACCCAGTACTTC.

The V gene is TRBV28, the J gene TRBJ1-4, with D maybe TRBD1 (6 bases). The CDR3 runs to 18 residues. Looked up from germline, CDR1 is MDHEN and CDR2 is SYDVKM. V lost 2 bases, J lost 6 bases, and 22 bases lay in between. The CDR3 nucleotides read TGTGCCAGCAGTTTAAGGGGACATTACATTAATTCGGATGAAAAACTGTTTTTT. This sequence encodes CASSLRGHYINSDEKLFF.

The chain couples TRBV28 to TRBJ1-1; 7 bases match TRBD1. Germline-derived CDR1 and CDR2 are MDHEN and SYDVKM. The V gene end was trimmed by 4 bases and the J gene end by 2 bases; junction bases not matched to a gene: 4. The length of the CDR3 is 14 residues. Here the CDR3 reads CASSWTGANTEAFF. DNA of the CDR3: TGTGCCAGCAGTTGGACAGGTGCAAACACTGAAGCTTTCTTT.

The chain is built from TRBV7-8 and TRBJ2-3, with 8 bases matching TRBD2. Germline V gene sequence: CDR1 SGHVS, CDR2 FQNEAQ. This CDR3 is built from 17 residues. V was pared by 5 bases and J by 4 bases, with 14 bases of the junction left unmatched. CDR3 bases: TGTGCCAGCAGCCGCGCCAGGGTCCCGGGAGGGGCAGATACGCAGTATTTT. Its protein is CASSRARVPGGADTQYF.

This clone occurred a few times. The chain recombines TRBV7-2 with TRBJ2-7; D gene uncertain. The CDR3 spans 14 residues. Germline assignment: CDR1 SGHTA and CDR2 FQGNSA. Trimming removed 1 base at V and 4 bases at J, with 11 bases between. The CDR3 nucleotides are TGTGCCAGCAGCTTAGAATTAGGGCAGTACGAGCAGTACTTC. Its translation: CASSLELGQYEQYF.

This clone counts as medium-sized. An end of the junction does not agree with germline; a read error may underlie this. The chain employs TRBV7-9 and TRBJ2-7; 7 bases are shared with TRBD2. The CDR3 contains 17 residues. Germline CDR1 SEHNR, CDR2 FQNEAQ (reference sequence). The chain's CDR3 is CASRLDGPSGAPYEQYF. For the CDR3, the DNA is TGTGCCAGCAGATTAGATGGTCCTAGCGGAGCCCCCTACGAGCAGTACTTC.

The CDR3 region has the DNA TGTGCCAGCAGTTTAGTCGGATACACTGAAGCTTTCTTT. It translates to CASSLVGYTEAFF. The chain uses TRBV6-6 and TRBJ1-1; D unclear. There are 13 residues in the CDR3. Germline V gives CDR1 MNHNY, CDR2 SVGAGI (reference sequence). The V and J ends lost 4 bases and 3 bases respectively, with 9 bases between them.

This chain links TRBV5-6 with TRBJ1-5, with TRBD1 matching 10 bases. The CDR3 totals 16 residues. Germline CDR1 reads SGHDT; CDR2 reads YYEEEE. V gave up 4 bases and J gave up 2 bases; unmatched junction bases: 6. CDR3 nucleotides: TGTGCCAGCAGCCAGCGACAGGGGGCGGGCAATCAGCCCCAGCATTTT. Protein sequence: CASSQRQGAGNQPQHF. Variable domain in full (rest from reference TRBV5-6 and TRBJ1-5): DAGVTQSPTHLIKTRGQQVTLRCSPKSGHDTVSWYQQALGQGPQFIFQYYEEEERQRGNFPDRFSGHQFPNYSSELNVNALLLGDSALYLCASSQRQGAGNQPQHFGDGTRLSIL.

In this sample, this clone turned up a few times. V usage is TRBV4-1 and J usage is TRBJ2-7; D is ambiguous. With 0 bases removed from V and 12 bases from J, the gap between germline ends came to 12 bases. CDR1 is MGHRA and CDR2 is YSYEKL in the germline V gene. This CDR3 is 12 amino acids long. Here the CDR3 DNA reads TGCGCCAGCAGCCAAGACGAGCGCCCTCGGTACTTC. Translating it yields CASSQDERPRYF.

The chain couples TRBV29-1 to TRBJ2-2, with 8 bases aligning to TRBD1. J lost 6 bases, V lost 6 bases, and 6 bases had no gene match. Germline V gives CDR1 SQVTM, CDR2 ANQGSEA. The CDR3 has 13 residues. The CDR3 DNA sequence: TGCAGCGTCCCCAGGGGGCGTTCCGGGGAGCTGTTTTTT. As protein: CSVPRGRSGELFF.

The table lists this clone with a count of one. CDR3 coding DNA: TGTGCCAGCAGCTTGCGCGAGGACACTGAAGCTTTCTTT. This gives the protein CASSLREDTEAFF. The rearrangement links TRBV5-4 to TRBJ1-1; D remains ambiguous. The CDR3 has 13 amino acids. V was shortened by 1 base and J by 3 bases, with 7 bases between the two germline ends. Per the germline V gene, CDR1 is SGHNT and CDR2 is YYREEE (reference sequence).

This clone is labeled as hyperexpanded. The V gene is TRBV27, the J gene TRBJ2-7, with unresolved D. Looked up from germline, CDR1 is MNHEY and CDR2 is SMNVEV (reference sequence). Trimming cost V 4 bases and J 2 bases, with 12 bases left between them. The CDR3 is 14 residues long. The DNA of the CDR3 is TGTGCCAGCAGTTCAGATGTCTCGGCCTACGAGCAGTACTTC. It encodes CASSSDVSAYEQYF.

The chain uses TRBV5-1 and TRBJ2-7; weak D call: TRBD2 (5 bases). Per the germline V gene, CDR1 is SGHRS and CDR2 is YFSETQ. V was shortened by 10 bases and J by 4 bases, with 12 bases between the two germline ends. The CDR3 totals 11 residues. The CDR3 sequence is CASRGGYEQYF. CDR3 bases: TGCGCCTCCCGCGGCGGGTACGAGCAGTACTTC. Full variable domain (outside the CDR3, taken from reference TRBV5-1 and TRBJ2-7): KAGVTQTPRYLIKTRGQQVTLSCSPISGHRSVSWYQQTPGQGLQFLFEYFSETQRNKGNFPGRFSGRQFSNSRSEMNVSTLELGDSALYLCASRGGYEQYFGPGTRLTVT.

Only a few counts were recorded for this clone. The rearrangement joins TRBV10-3 to TRBJ2-7; TRBD1 or TRBD2 may be the D gene (5 bases each). The germline V and J ends were trimmed by 4 bases and 0 bases, with 7 bases remaining between them. The CDR3 extends over 13 amino acids. In germline, CDR1 is ENHRY, CDR2 SYGVKD. The CDR3 spells CAISGDDSYEQYF. The CDR3 DNA sequence: TGTGCCATCAGTGGGGACGACTCCTACGAGCAGTACTTC.